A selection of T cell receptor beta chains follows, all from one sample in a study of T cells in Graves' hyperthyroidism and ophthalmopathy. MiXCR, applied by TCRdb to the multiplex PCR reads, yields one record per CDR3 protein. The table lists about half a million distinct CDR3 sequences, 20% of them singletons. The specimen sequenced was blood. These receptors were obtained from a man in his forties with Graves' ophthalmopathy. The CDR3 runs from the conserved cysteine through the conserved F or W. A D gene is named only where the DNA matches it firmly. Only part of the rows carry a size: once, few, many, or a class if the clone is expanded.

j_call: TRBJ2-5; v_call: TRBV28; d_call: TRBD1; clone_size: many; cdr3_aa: CASSPDRGHRTQYF; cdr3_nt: TGTGCCAGCAGTCCTGACAGGGGGCACAGGACCCAGTACTTC
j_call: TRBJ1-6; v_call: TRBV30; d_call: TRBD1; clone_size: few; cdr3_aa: CAWRLTGSSPLHF; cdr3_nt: TGTGCCTGGAGACTGACAGGGAGTTCACCCCTCCACTTT
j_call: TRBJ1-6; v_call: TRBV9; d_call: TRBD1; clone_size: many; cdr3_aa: CASSVGQGKNSPLHF; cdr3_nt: TGTGCCAGCAGCGTAGGACAGGGGAAGAATTCACCCCTCCACTTT
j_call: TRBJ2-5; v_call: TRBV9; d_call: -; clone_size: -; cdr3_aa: CASSSPVADPQETQYF; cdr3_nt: TGTGCCAGCAGCTCTCCAGTAGCAGACCCCCAAGAGACCCAGTACTTC
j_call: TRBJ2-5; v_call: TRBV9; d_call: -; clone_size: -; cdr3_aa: CASSVEEGVETQYF; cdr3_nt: TGTGCCAGCAGCGTAGAGGAGGGAGTAGAGACCCAGTACTTC
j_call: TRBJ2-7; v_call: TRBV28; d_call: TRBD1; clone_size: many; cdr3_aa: CASSSRTGTGNAGTSYEQYF; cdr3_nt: TGTGCCAGCAGTTCACGGACCGGGACAGGGAATGCGGGGACCTCCTACGAGCAGTACTTC
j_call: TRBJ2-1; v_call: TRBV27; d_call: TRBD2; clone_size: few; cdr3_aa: CASSFSRAAGNEQFF; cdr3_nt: TGTGCCAGCAGTTTTTCTAGGGCAGCGGGAAATGAGCAGTTCTTC
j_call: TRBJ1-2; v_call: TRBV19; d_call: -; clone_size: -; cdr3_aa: CASSIDQSTVHGYTF; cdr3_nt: TGTGCCAGTAGTATAGATCAGTCCACCGTGCATGGCTACACCTTC
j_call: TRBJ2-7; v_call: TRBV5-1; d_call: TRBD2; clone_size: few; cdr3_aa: CASSFGSSGTYEQYF; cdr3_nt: TGCGCCAGCAGCTTCGGCTCTAGCGGGACCTACGAGCAGTACTTC
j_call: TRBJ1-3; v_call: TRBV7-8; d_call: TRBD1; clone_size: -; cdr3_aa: CASSLVGQTNTIYF; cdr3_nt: TGTGCCAGCAGCTTAGTGGGACAGACAAACACCATATATTTT
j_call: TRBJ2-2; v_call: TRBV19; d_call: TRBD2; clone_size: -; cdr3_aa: CASTPIAGGITGELFF; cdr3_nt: TGTGCCAGTACTCCTATAGCGGGGGGGATCACCGGGGAGCTGTTTTTT
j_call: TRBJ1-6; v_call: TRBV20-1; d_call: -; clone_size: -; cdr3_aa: CSANGQGHNSPLHF; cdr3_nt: TGCAGTGCTAATGGGCAGGGGCATAATTCACCCCTCCACTTT
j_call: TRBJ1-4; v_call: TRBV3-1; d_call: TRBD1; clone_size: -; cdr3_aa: CASSQRQGYNEKLFF; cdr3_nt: TGTGCCAGCAGCCAGAGACAGGGTTATAATGAAAAACTGTTTTTT
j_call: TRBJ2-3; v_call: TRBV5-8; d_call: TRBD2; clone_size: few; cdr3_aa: CASSLDRVGSGADTQYF; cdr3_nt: TGTGCCAGCAGCTTGGATCGGGTTGGTAGCGGGGCAGATACGCAGTATTTT
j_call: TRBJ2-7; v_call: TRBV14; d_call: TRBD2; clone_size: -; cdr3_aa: CASSQDWTSGTVEQYF; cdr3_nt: TGTGCCAGCAGCCAAGACTGGACTAGCGGGACAGTCGAGCAGTACTTC
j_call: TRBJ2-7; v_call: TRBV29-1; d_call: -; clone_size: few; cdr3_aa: CSVTDFYEQYF; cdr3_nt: TGCAGCGTGACAGATTTCTACGAGCAGTACTTC
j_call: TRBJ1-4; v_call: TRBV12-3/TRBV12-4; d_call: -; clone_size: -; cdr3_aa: CASRPRDTSNEKLFF; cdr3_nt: TGTGCCAGCAGGCCCAGGGACACCTCTAATGAAAAACTGTTTTTT
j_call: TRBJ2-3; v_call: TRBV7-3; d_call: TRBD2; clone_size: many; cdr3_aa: CASSQLAGRTDTQYF; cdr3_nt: TGTGCCAGCAGCCAACTAGCGGGACGCACAGATACGCAGTATTTT
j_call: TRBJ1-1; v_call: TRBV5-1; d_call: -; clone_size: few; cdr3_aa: CASSFSLGNTEAFF; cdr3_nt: TGCGCCAGCAGCTTCTCCCTCGGGAACACTGAAGCTTTCTTT
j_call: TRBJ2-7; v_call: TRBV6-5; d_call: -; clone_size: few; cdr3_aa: CASSYSQRRVGYEQYF; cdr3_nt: TGTGCCAGCAGTTACTCCCAGCGGAGAGTGGGCTACGAGCAGTACTTC
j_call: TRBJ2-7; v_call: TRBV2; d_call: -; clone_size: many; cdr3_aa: CASSGGRSYEQYF; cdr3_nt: TGTGCCAGCAGTGGAGGGAGATCCTACGAGCAGTACTTC
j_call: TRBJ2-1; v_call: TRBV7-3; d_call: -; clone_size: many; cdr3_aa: CASSLLPSVNNEQFF; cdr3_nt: TGTGCCAGCAGCTTACTGCCTAGCGTAAACAATGAGCAGTTCTTC
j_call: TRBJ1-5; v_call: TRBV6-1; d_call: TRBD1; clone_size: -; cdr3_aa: CASGGQGAFGGNQPQHF; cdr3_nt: TGTGCCAGCGGTGGACAGGGGGCGTTTGGTGGCAATCAGCCCCAGCATTTT
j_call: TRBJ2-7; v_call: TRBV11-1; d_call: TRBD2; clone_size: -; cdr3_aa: CASSQQSGGAGYEQYF; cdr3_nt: TGTGCCAGCAGCCAACAAAGCGGGGGGGCCGGGTACGAGCAGTACTTC
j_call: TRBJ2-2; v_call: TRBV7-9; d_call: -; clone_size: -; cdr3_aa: CASSLGTGFF; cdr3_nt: TGTGCCAGCAGCTTAGGAACAGGGTTTTTT
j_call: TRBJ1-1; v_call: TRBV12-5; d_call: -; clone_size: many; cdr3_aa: CASGGYEAFF; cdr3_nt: TGTGCTAGTGGTGGCTATGAAGCTTTCTTT
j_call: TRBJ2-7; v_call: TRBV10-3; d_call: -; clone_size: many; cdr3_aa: CAISGQTYEQYF; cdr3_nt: TGTGCCATCAGTGGACAGACCTACGAGCAGTACTTC
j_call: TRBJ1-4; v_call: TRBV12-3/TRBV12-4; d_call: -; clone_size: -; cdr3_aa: CASSFGAGLEKLFF; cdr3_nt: TGTGCCAGCAGTTTTGGGGCCGGGTTGGAAAAACTGTTTTTT
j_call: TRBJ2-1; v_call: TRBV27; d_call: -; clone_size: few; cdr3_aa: CASRAEGGQFF; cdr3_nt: TGTGCCAGCAGGGCCGAGGGGGGGCAGTTCTTC
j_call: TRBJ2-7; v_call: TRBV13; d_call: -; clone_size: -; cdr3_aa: CASSLVRNSYEQYF; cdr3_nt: TGTGCCAGCAGCTTAGTGCGCAACTCCTACGAGCAGTACTTC
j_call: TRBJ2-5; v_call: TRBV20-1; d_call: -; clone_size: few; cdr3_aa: CSARSSAPRPQETQYF; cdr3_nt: TGCAGTGCTAGATCCAGCGCACCAAGACCTCAAGAGACCCAGTACTTC
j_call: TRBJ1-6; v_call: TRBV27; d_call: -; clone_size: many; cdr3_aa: CASSRRVSAESNSPLHF; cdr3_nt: TGTGCCAGCAGTCGCAGGGTCAGCGCGGAAAGTAATTCACCCCTCCACTTT
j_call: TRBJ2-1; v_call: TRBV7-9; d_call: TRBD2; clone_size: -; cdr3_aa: CASKLDEGGVQFF; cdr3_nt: TGTGCCAGCAAACTTGATGAGGGAGGGGTGCAGTTCTTC
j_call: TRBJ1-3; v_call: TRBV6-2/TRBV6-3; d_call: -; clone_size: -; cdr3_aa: CASSYNGDIGNTIYF; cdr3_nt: TGTGCCAGCAGTTACAACGGTGATATTGGAAACACCATATATTTT
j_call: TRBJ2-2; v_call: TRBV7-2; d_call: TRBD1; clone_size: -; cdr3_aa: CASSPPPPDRVFF; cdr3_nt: TGTGCCAGCAGCCCACCCCCCCCAGACAGGGTGTTTTTT
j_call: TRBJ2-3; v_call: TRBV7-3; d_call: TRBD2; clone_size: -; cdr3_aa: CASSLTLPGGSTDTQYF; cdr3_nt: TGTGCCAGCAGCTTAACGCTTCCGGGGGGGAGCACAGATACGCAGTATTTT
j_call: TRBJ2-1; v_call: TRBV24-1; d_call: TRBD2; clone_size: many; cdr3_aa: CATSDSRLAGGPNAYNEQFF; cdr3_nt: TGTGCCACCAGTGATTCCCGACTAGCGGGAGGACCCAACGCTTACAATGAGCAGTTCTTC
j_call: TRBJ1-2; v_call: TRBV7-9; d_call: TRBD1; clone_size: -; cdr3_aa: CASSGEGTGGIYGYTF; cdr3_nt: TGTGCCAGCAGCGGCGAGGGGACAGGGGGTATCTATGGCTACACCTTC
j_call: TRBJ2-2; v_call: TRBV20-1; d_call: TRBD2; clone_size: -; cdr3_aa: CSIYPLAGGPGELFF; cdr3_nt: TGCAGTATTTATCCCTTAGCGGGAGGCCCCGGGGAGCTGTTTTTT
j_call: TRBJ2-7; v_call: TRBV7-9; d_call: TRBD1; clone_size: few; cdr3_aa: CASSFTGTGYEQYF; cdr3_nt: TGTGCCAGCAGCTTCACCGGGACAGGGTACGAGCAGTACTTC
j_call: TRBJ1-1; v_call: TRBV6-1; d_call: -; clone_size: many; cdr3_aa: CASRTGIEAFF; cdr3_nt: TGTGCCAGCAGGACCGGGATAGAAGCTTTCTTT
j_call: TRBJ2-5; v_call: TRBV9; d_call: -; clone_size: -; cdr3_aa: CASSVAGGAETQYF; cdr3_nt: TGTGCCAGCAGCGTAGCTGGAGGAGCAGAGACCCAGTACTTC
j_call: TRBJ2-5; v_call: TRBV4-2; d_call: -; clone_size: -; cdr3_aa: CASSQGGGGAVETQYF; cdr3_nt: TGTGCCAGCAGCCAAGGTGGAGGGGGGGCCGTGGAGACCCAGTACTTC
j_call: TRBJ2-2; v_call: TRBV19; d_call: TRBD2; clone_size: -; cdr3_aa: CASRKREYTGELFF; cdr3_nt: TGTGCCAGTAGGAAGCGGGAATACACCGGGGAGCTGTTTTTT
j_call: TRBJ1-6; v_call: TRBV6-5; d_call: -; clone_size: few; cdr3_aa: CASSYSQIMGLRTRRNNSPLHF; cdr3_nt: TGTGCCAGCAGTTACTCGCAGATCATGGGGCTAAGGACAAGGCGTAATAATTCACCCCTCCACTTT
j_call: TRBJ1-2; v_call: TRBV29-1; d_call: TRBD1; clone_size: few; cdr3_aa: CSGGGQNCGYTF; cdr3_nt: TGCAGCGGCGGGGGACAGAACTGTGGCTACACCTTC
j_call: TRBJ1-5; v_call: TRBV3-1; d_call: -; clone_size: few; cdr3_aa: CASSREGGGQPQHF; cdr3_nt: TGTGCCAGCAGCCGAGAGGGGGGGGGTCAGCCCCAGCATTTT
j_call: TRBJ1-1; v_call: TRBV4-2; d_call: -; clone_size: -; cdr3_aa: CASSQELTEAFF; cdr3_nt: TGTGCCAGCAGCCAAGAACTCACTGAAGCTTTCTTT
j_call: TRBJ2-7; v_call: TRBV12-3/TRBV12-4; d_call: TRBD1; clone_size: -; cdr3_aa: CASSPGTRQGTREQYF; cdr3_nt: TGTGCCAGCAGCCCCGGAACGCGACAGGGAACCCGCGAGCAGTACTTC
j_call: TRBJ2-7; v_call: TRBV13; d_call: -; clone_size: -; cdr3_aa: CASSLGPSRGEQYF; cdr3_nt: TGTGCCAGCAGCTTAGGCCCCTCGCGTGGGGAGCAGTACTTC
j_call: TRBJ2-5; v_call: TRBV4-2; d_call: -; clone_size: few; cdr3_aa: CASSQDTRQAGQETQYF; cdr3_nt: TGTGCCAGCAGCCAAGATACTCGGCAGGCAGGCCAAGAGACCCAGTACTTC
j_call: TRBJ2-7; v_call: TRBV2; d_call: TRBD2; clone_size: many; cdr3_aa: CASTPPTSPYEQYF; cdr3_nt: TGTGCCAGCACTCCACCGACTAGCCCCTACGAGCAGTACTTC
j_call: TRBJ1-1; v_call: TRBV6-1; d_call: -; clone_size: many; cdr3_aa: CASRATLNTEAFF; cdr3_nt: TGTGCCAGCAGGGCTACACTGAACACTGAAGCTTTCTTT
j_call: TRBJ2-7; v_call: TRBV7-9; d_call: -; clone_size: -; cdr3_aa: CASSSPSGSSYEQYF; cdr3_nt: TGTGCCAGCAGCTCTCCTTCGGGTAGCTCCTACGAGCAGTACTTC
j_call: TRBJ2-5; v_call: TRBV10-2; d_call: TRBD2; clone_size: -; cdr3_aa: CASRVPGTSGGQETQYF; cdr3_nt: TGCGCCAGCAGAGTTCCCGGGACTAGCGGGGGCCAAGAGACCCAGTACTTC
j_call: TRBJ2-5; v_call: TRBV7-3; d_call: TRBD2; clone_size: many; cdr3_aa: CASSLTGTTEETQYF; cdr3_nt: TGTGCCAGCAGCTTAACAGGGACTACTGAAGAGACCCAGTACTTC
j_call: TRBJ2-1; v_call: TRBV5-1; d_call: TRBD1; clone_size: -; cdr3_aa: CASSLGAGQVYNEQFF; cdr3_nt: TGCGCCAGCAGCTTGGGGGCGGGACAGGTCTACAATGAGCAGTTCTTC
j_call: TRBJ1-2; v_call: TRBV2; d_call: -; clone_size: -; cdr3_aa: CASSGQQTPNYGYTF; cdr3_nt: TGTGCCAGCAGTGGACAGCAGACCCCTAACTATGGCTACACCTTC
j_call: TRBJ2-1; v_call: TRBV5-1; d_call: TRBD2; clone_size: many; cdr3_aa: CASSLVASGRVYNEQFF; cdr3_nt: TGCGCCAGCAGCTTGGTTGCTAGCGGGAGGGTCTACAATGAGCAGTTCTTC